This record looks at one T cell receptor (beta chain) sequence and its context. The CDR3 is 14 amino acids. V was shortened by 2 bases and J by 3 bases, with 10 bases between the two germline ends. The germline V gene has CDR1 SGHDN and CDR2 FVKESK. Prior chemotherapy, radiotherapy and other malignancies were absent; CT and PET/CT showed node-negative disease. Genomic DNA was subjected to two-round multiplex PCR for amplification of TCR beta CDR3. Primers (each specific to one TRBV or TRBJ gene) were used in first-round PCR. TCRdb redid the calling of the multiplex PCR reads with MiXCR, one entry per CDR3 protein. The sample yields about 14,000 distinct CDR3 sequences, 30% to 40% seen once. This entry is derived from a study of prognosis after radiotherapy for stage I lung cancer.

Sequencing used PBMCs, obtained before or after stereotactic body radiation therapy (not recorded which). The chain has TRBV14 and TRBJ1-2, with D perhaps matching TRBD1 (6 bases). This clonotype was sampled from a donor aged 50 or older with non-small cell lung cancer. The CDR3 nucleotides read TGTGCCAGCAGCCAAAACAGGGCGGACTATGGCTACACCTTC. Translated, it gives CASSQNRADYGYTF.